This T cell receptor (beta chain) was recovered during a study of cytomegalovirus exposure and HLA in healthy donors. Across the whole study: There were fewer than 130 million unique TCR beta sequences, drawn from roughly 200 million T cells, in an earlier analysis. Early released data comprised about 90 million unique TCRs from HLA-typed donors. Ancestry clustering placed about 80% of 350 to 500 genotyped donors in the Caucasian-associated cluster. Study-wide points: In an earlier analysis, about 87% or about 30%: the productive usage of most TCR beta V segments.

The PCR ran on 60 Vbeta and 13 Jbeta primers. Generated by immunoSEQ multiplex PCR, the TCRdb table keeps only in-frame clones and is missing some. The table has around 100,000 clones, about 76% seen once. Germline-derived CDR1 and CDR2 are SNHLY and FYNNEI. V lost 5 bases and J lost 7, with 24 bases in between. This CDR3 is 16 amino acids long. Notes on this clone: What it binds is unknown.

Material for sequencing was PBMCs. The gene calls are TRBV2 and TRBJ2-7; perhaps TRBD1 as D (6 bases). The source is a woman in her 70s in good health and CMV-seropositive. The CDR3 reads CASSLLPPQGSNEQYF. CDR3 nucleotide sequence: TGTGCCAGCAGTCTCCTCCCCCCGCAGGGGTCGAATGAGCAGTACTTC.